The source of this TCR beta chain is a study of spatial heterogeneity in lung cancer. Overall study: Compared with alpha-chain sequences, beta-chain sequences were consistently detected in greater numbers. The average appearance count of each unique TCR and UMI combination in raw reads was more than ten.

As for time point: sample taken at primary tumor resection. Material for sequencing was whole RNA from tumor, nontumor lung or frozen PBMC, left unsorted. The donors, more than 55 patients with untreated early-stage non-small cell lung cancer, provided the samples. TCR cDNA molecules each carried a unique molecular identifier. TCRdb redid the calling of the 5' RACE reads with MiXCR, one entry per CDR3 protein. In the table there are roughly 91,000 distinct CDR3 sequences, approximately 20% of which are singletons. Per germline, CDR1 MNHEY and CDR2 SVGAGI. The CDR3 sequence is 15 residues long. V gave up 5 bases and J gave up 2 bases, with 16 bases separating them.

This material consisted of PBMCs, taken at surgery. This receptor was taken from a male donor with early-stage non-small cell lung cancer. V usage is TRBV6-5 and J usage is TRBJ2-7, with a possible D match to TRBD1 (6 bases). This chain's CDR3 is CASSGLDSQTYEQYF. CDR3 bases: TGTGCCAGCAGTGGGCTGGACAGTCAAACCTACGAGCAGTACTTC.